Listed below are T cell receptor beta chains from one sample, sequenced in a study of OX40 agonist ivuxolimab in advanced cancers. TCRdb's table, derived via immunoSEQ multiplex PCR, lists solely in-frame clones and lacks some. The table shows roughly 100,000 clones, with about 90% occurring only once. Sequenced here: CD4+ or CD8+ T cells sorted from blood, sampled in a trial of the OX40 agonist ivuxolimab. These receptors all come from an adult with an advanced solid tumor such as melanoma, head and neck, liver or kidney cancer. The CDR3 runs from the conserved cysteine through the conserved F or W. The D gene is left open where the match is weak. The size field is filled for only some rows; it gives once, few, many or a size class.

J: TRBJ2-4
D: -
size: once
V: TRBV15
CDR3: CATSSDTAKYF
DNA: TGTGCCACCAGCAGCGACACGGCTAAGTACTTC

J: TRBJ2-7
D: -
size: -
V: TRBV21-1
CDR3: CASHRKYFSYEQYF
DNA: TGTGCCAGCCACAGGAAGTACTTCTCCTACGAGCAGTACTTC

J: TRBJ2-5
D: -
size: -
V: TRBV7-3
CDR3: CASSLGPQGGGGETQYF
DNA: TGTGCCAGCAGCTTAGGACCCCAGGGAGGTGGGGGAGAGACCCAGTACTTC

J: TRBJ2-1
D: TRBD1
size: -
V: TRBV10-3
CDR3: CAIGKGQGASEQFF
DNA: TGTGCCATCGGGAAGGGACAGGGGGCATCTGAGCAGTTCTTC

J: TRBJ1-4
D: -
size: -
V: TRBV19
CDR3: CASSMAQMKLFF
DNA: TGTGCCAGTAGTATGGCGCAGATGAAACTGTTTTTT

J: TRBJ2-1
D: TRBD2
size: -
V: TRBV5-4
CDR3: CASSSGLAGGSSYNEQFF
DNA: TGTGCCAGCAGCTCGGGACTAGCGGGGGGTAGCTCCTACAATGAGCAGTTCTTC

J: TRBJ1-1
D: -
size: -
V: TRBV28
CDR3: CASSQEPGRQNTEAFF
DNA: TGTGCCAGCAGCCAAGAGCCGGGACGCCAGAACACTGAAGCTTTCTTT

J: TRBJ2-3
D: TRBD2
size: -
V: TRBV4-3
CDR3: CASSQMRGGSTDTQYF
DNA: TGCGCCAGCAGCCAGATGCGGGGGGGTAGCACAGATACGCAGTATTTT

J: TRBJ2-1
D: TRBD2
size: few
V: TRBV7-8
CDR3: CASRDFKGLALNNEQFF
DNA: TGTGCCAGCAGGGATTTTAAGGGACTAGCGCTTAACAATGAGCAGTTCTTC

J: TRBJ2-5
D: TRBD2
size: -
V: TRBV5-1
CDR3: CASRTSGQYQETQYF
DNA: TGCGCCAGTAGGACTAGCGGGCAATACCAAGAGACCCAGTACTTC

J: TRBJ2-6
D: TRBD1
size: once
V: TRBV4-1
CDR3: CASSQGLQGPWANVLTF
DNA: TGCGCCAGCAGCCAAGGCCTACAGGGGCCCTGGGCCAACGTCCTGACTTTC

J: TRBJ2-5
D: -
size: -
V: TRBV4-2
CDR3: CASSQPRQVQETQYF
DNA: TGTGCCAGCAGCCAACCAAGACAGGTTCAAGAGACCCAGTACTTC

J: TRBJ2-1
D: TRBD1
size: -
V: TRBV9
CDR3: CASSTAGGTGNEQFF
DNA: TGTGCCAGCAGCACTGCAGGGGGCACGGGTAATGAGCAGTTCTTC

J: TRBJ2-7
D: TRBD1
size: -
V: TRBV28
CDR3: CASSGRQGNSYEQYF
DNA: TGTGCCAGCAGTGGCAGACAGGGAAACTCCTACGAGCAGTACTTC

J: TRBJ2-7
D: TRBD1
size: -
V: TRBV6-5
CDR3: CASRSTGDSYEQYF
DNA: TGTGCCAGCAGATCCACAGGGGATAGCTACGAGCAGTACTTC

J: TRBJ2-7
D: -
size: -
V: TRBV7-2
CDR3: CASSPGVVYEQYF
DNA: TGTGCCAGCAGCCCAGGTGTAGTCTACGAGCAGTACTTC

J: TRBJ1-2
D: -
size: -
V: TRBV19
CDR3: CASTSRRNYGYTF
DNA: TGTGCCAGCACTTCGCGGCGTAACTATGGCTACACCTTC

J: TRBJ1-2
D: -
size: -
V: TRBV30
CDR3: CAWSAGFGYGYTF
DNA: TGTGCCTGGAGTGCAGGGTTTGGATATGGCTACACCTTC

J: TRBJ2-7
D: -
size: -
V: TRBV28
CDR3: CASTPGQPYEQYF
DNA: TGTGCCAGCACCCCCGGGCAACCCTACGAGCAGTACTTC

J: TRBJ2-1
D: -
size: -
V: TRBV2
CDR3: CASSAGDYNEQFF
DNA: TGTGCCAGCAGTGCCGGAGACTACAATGAGCAGTTCTTC

J: TRBJ2-7
D: TRBD1
size: -
V: TRBV6-1
CDR3: CASSVLPGQGAREQYF
DNA: TGTGCCAGCAGTGTGCTTCCGGGACAGGGGGCGCGCGAGCAGTACTTC

J: TRBJ2-3
D: TRBD2
size: -
V: TRBV2
CDR3: CASQLLGGVSTDTQYF
DNA: TGTGCCAGCCAATTACTGGGGGGGGTGTCCACAGATACGCAGTATTTT

J: TRBJ2-7
D: TRBD2
size: once
V: TRBV6-5
CDR3: CASSYPSERGVFEQYF
DNA: TGTGCCAGCAGTTACCCGTCGGAGCGGGGGGTCTTCGAGCAGTACTTC

J: TRBJ1-2
D: -
size: once
V: TRBV27
CDR3: CATRAQGRYGYTF
DNA: TGTGCCACGCGGGCCCAGGGTCGCTATGGCTACACCTTC

J: TRBJ1-1
D: -
size: -
V: TRBV28
CDR3: CASSSLTIEAFF
DNA: TGTGCCAGCAGTTCGTTGACCATCGAAGCTTTCTTT

J: TRBJ2-7
D: -
size: -
V: TRBV5-1
CDR3: CASRSGTQRDEQYF
DNA: TGCGCCAGCCGCTCGGGCACCCAACGGGACGAGCAGTACTTC

J: TRBJ1-3
D: -
size: few
V: TRBV10-3
CDR3: CAISDGATGNTIYF
DNA: TGTGCCATCAGTGATGGGGCAACCGGAAACACCATATATTTT

J: TRBJ2-6
D: TRBD1
size: -
V: TRBV14
CDR3: CASSQEPGQLSGANVLTF
DNA: TGTGCCAGCAGCCAGGAACCGGGACAGCTTTCTGGGGCCAACGTCCTGACTTTC

J: TRBJ1-4
D: -
size: few
V: TRBV5-6
CDR3: CASSFRQPNEKLFF
DNA: TGTGCCAGCAGCTTCCGTCAACCTAATGAAAAACTGTTTTTT

J: TRBJ1-2
D: -
size: once
V: TRBV5-3
CDR3: CARSLYCLRQEAYGYTF
DNA: TGTGCCAGAAGCTTGTACTGTCTGAGACAGGAAGCTTATGGCTACACCTTC

J: TRBJ1-5
D: TRBD1
size: -
V: TRBV4-2
CDR3: CASSQGDSQPQHF
DNA: TGTGCCAGCAGCCAAGGGGACAGTCAGCCCCAGCATTTT